This T cell receptor beta chain was identified in a study of response to subunit inactivated influenza vaccine. There are a few counts of this clonotype. The antigen remains unidentified. Study outcomes and limitations: Researchers suggested that each seasonal influenza vaccination recruits few new T cells.

One entry per CDR3 protein, called by TCRdb with MiXCR from the RT-PCR reads. The table records over 750,000 distinct CDR3 sequences, around 20% of them present only once. This TCR derives from a man in his fifties who received an inactivated influenza vaccine. This sample comprised PBMCs from blood, obtained 4 to 6 days after vaccination.

The CDR3 nucleotides are TGCAGTGCCGACACAGGGAGCTCCTACGAGCAGTACTTC. Protein product: CSADTGSSYEQYF. This chain joins TRBV20-1 and TRBJ2-7; perhaps TRBD1 as D (6 bases). The CDR3 extends over 13 amino acids. V lost 6 bases and J 0 bases, leaving 12 bases between the germline ends. CDR1 is DFQATT, CDR2 SNEGSKA, per germline (reference sequence).